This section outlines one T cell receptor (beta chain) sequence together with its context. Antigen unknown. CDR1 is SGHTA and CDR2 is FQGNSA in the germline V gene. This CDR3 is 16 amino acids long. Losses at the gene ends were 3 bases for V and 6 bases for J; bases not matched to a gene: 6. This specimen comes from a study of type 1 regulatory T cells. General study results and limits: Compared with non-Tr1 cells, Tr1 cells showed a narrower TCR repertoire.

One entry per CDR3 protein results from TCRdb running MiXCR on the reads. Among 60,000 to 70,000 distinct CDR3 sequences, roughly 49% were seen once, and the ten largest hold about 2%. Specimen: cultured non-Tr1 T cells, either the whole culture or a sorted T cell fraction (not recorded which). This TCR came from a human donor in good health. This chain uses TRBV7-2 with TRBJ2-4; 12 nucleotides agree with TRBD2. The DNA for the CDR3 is TGTGCCAGCAGCTTGGCTAGCGGGGGGGGCGGAAACATTCAGTACTTC. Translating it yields CASSLASGGGGNIQYF.